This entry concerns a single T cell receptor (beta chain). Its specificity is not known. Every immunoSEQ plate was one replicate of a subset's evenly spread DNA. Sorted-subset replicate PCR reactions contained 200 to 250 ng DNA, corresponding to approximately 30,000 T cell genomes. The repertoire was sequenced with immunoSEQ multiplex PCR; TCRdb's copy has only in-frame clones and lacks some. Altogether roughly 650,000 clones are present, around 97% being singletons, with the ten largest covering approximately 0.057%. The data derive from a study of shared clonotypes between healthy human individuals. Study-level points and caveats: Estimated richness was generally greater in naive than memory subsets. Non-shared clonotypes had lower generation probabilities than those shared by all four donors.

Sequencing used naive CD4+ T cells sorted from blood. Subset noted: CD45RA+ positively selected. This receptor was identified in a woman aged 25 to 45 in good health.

CDR3 amino acids: CSARLAGAGTGELFF. CDR3 DNA: TGCAGCGCTCGACTAGCGGGAGCAGGCACCGGGGAGCTGTTTTTT. V usage is TRBV29-1 and J usage is TRBJ2-2; 12 bases fit TRBD2. The CDR3 has 15 amino acids. The germline CDR1 and CDR2 sequences are SQVTM and ANQGSEA. With 7 bases clipped from V and 4 bases from J, the junction kept 7 bases outside the gene matches.